This TCR beta chain was recorded in a study of T cells in localized non-small cell lung cancer. Study observations and caveats: Greater T cell density in blood accompanied longer overall survival. Only one tumor region was sequenced, so heterogeneity remains possible. Detection in adjacent lung was observed for a median around 55 of the top 100 tumor clones.

Germline lookup yields CDR1 SNHLY and CDR2 FYNNEI. The V end was cut by 7 bases, the J end by 1 base, with 13 bases between. This CDR3 spans 14 amino acids. Concerning this clone: Its antigen is undetermined.

Profiled with immunoSEQ multiplex PCR; TCRdb holds only in-frame clones, not every one. The sample records approximately 4,500 clones, 93% being singletons. Sequenced material: peripheral blood, taken before any cancer treatment. The TCR originated in a woman aged 40-69 years with stage I lung adenocarcinoma. The chain combines TRBV2 with TRBJ1-1, with no clear D. CDR3 coding DNA: TGTGCCAGCAAGAGAATCCGGGGGAACACTGAAGCTTTCTTT. It translates to CASKRIRGNTEAFF.